The present TCR beta chain was sequenced within a study of technical replicates of blood from a handful of donors. Clones were read by immunoSEQ multiplex PCR, and TCRdb kept only the in-frame ones, dropping some. The repertoire holds fewer than 95,000 clones, with approximately 95% as singletons. Material: T cells isolated from PBMCs. The source of this sequence is a human donor in good health.

CDR3 in DNA: TGTGCCAGCAGTCTTACAGGGGGCGCGAACACTGAAGCTTTCTTT. Its translation: CASSLTGGANTEAFF. The chain has TRBV6-1 and TRBJ1-1, with 9 positions matching TRBD1. CDR3 length: 15 residues. In germline, CDR1 is MNHNS, CDR2 SASEGT. V was pared by 5 bases and J by 1 base, with 5 bases of the junction left unmatched.